A single T cell receptor (beta chain) is shown here with its context. The antigen remains unidentified. This sample was taken from a study of Ad26.COV2.S vaccination and SARS-CoV-2 variants. Overall study: A COV1001 Ad26.COV2.S trial-arm participant provided the sample. Overall study results and limits: After vaccination, substantial breadth of spike-specific CD8+ and CD4+ responses was reported. There was a possibility that the TCR breadth and depth analyses underestimated total T cell responses.

The CDR3 sequence is 16 residues long. Germline loops: CDR1 MNHEY, CDR2 SMNVEV (reference sequence). Trimming shortened V by 5 bases and J by 0 bases, and 14 bases separated the two germline ends. The treatment is: around 19 received Ad26.COV2.S at low or high dose, single or two shots; a few received placebo; per-sample allocation not given. The investigators took samples on day 63 after the first vaccine or placebo injection. An Ad26 vector that expressed Wuhan-strain SARS-CoV-2 spike constituted the vaccine. Some clones are missing from TCRdb's copy, which holds only in-frame ones; the method was immunoSEQ multiplex PCR. The sample has about 390,000 clones, approximately 91% seen once.

The TCR was taken from a person aged 18-65 years who received the Ad26.COV2.S COVID-19 vaccine or a placebo. The starting material was peripheral blood, obtained in a trial of Ad26.COV2.S vaccine versus placebo. This chain joins TRBV27 and TRBJ2-1; a possible D gene is TRBD2 (6 bases). The CDR3: CASSPIAENSYNEQFF. DNA of the CDR3: TGTGCCAGCAGTCCTATAGCGGAGAACTCCTACAATGAGCAGTTCTTC.